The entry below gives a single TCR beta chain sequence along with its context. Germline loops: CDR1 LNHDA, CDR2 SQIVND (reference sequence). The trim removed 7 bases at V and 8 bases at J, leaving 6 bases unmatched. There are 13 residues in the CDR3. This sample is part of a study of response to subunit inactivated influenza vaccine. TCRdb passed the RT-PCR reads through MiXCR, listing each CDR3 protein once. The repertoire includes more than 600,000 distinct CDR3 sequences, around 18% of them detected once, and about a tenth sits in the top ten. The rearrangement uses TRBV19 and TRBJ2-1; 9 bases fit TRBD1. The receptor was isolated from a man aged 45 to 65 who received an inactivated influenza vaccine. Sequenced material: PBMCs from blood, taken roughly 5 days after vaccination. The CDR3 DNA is TGTGCCAGTACCCCGGGACAGGGATATGAGCAGTTCTTC. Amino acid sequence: CASTPGQGYEQFF.